This record looks at one T cell receptor beta chain sequence and its context. The antigen remains undetermined. This entry comes from a study of vaccination and CD4 T cells after COVID-19. Once obtained from cultured CD4+ T cells, the DNA was sequenced using the Oncomine TCR Beta short-read assay. TCRdb re-called the PCR reads through MiXCR, storing one row per CDR3 protein. This table has some 20,000 distinct CDR3 sequences, about 39% appearing once. The sample's treatment: 10-day PBMC culture with coronavirus spike peptide pools or control peptides (ViraFEST assay). TCRs were sequenced by ViraFEST after antigen-specific T cells had been expanded with peptide pools. Negative selection separated CD4+ T cells from roughly 10-day cultures. The clonotype originates from a human donor who had recovered from COVID-19. Sequencing was performed on CD4+ T cells from blood, cultured in vitro.

In DNA form, the CDR3 reads TGTGCCAGCAGTTTGGGACAGGTTCCCTACGAGCAGTACTTC. Protein sequence: CASSLGQVPYEQYF. The genes are TRBV28 and TRBJ2-7, with 8 bases lining up with TRBD1. J was trimmed by 2 bases and V by 3 bases; bases with no gene match: 3. CDR1 is MDHEN and CDR2 is SYDVKM in the germline V gene. This CDR3 is 14 amino acids long.